The sequence of this T cell receptor (beta chain) was determined in a study of blood T cell repertoires in COVID-19. Clones were sequenced by immunoSEQ multiplex PCR, and TCRdb holds only the in-frame ones, with some missing. The sample lists 100,000 to 150,000 clones, roughly 86% occurring once. Seattle researchers signed up patients amid active infection and tracked them longitudinally. Germline trimming cut 4 bases from V and 7 bases from J; bases unmatched to any gene: 22. This CDR3 is built from 19 residues. Looked up from germline, CDR1 is LGHDT and CDR2 is YNNKEL (reference sequence). This receptor was obtained from a woman aged 65 to 85 with COVID-19, enrolled during active disease. The sequenced material came from peripheral blood. The chain is built from TRBV3-1 (or the pseudogene TRBV3-2) and TRBJ2-1; TRBD1 agrees at 7 bases. This CDR3 reads CASSPRDRTQANGWNEQFF. The CDR3 nucleotides are TGTGCCAGCAGCCCCCGGGACAGAACACAAGCCAATGGTTGGAATGAGCAGTTCTTC.